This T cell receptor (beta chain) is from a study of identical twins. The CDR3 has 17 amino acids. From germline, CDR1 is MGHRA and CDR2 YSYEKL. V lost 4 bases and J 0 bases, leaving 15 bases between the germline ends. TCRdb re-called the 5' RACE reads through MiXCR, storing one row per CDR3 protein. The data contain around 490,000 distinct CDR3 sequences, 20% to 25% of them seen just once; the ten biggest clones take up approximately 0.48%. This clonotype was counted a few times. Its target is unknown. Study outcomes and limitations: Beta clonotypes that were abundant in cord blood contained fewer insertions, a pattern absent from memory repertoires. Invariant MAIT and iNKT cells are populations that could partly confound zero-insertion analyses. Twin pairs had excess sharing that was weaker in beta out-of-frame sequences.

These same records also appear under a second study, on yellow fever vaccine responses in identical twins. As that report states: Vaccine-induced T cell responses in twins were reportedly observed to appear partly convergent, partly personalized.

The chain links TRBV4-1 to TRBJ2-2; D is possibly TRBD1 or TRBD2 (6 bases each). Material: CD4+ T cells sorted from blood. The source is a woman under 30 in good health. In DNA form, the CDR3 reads TGCGCCAGCAGCCCCTCACGCGGGACACCGAACACCGGGGAGCTGTTTTTT. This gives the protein CASSPSRGTPNTGELFF.